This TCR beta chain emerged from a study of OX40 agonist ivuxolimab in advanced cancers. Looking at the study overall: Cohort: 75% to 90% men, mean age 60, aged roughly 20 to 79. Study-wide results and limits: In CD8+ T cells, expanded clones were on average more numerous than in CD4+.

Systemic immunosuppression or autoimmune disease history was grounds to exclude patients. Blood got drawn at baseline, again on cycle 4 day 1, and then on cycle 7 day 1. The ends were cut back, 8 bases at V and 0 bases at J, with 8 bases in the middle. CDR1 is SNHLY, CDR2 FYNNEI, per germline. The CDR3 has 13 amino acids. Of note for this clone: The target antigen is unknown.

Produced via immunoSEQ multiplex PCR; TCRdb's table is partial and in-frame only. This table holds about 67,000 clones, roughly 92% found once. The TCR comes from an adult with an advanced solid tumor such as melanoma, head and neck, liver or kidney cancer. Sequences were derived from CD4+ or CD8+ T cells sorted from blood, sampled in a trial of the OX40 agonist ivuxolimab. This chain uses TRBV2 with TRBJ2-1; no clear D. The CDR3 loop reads CASLQSSYNEQFF. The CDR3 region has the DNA TGTGCCAGCCTCCAAAGCTCCTACAATGAGCAGTTCTTC.